A selection of T cell receptor beta chains follows, all from one sample in a study of beta chain features in type 1 diabetes. Sequenced by immunoSEQ multiplex PCR; TCRdb stores in-frame clones only, minus some. The sample yields 900,000 or so clones, roughly a sixth seen once. Sequenced: naive CD4+ T cells from blood. The receptors come from a young woman in good health. Each CDR3 is given with its conserved first and last residue. A D gene is named only where the DNA matches it firmly. Expanded clones are given a class, and other clones once, few, many or no size at all.

J gene: TRBJ1-5
V gene: TRBV23-1
D gene: -
clone size: many
CDR3 protein: CASSQFIWRACSNQPQHF
CDR3 DNA: TGCGCCAGCAGTCAATTCATCTGGAGGGCGTGCAGCAATCAGCCCCAGCATTTT

J gene: TRBJ1-5
V gene: TRBV6-4
D gene: -
clone size: -
CDR3 protein: CASSDSIGRGAYSNQPQHF
CDR3 DNA: TGTGCCAGCAGTGACTCGATAGGCCGCGGAGCCTATAGCAATCAGCCCCAGCATTTT

J gene: TRBJ2-5
V gene: TRBV2
D gene: -
clone size: -
CDR3 protein: CASSGGFEGETQYF
CDR3 DNA: TGTGCCAGCAGTGGAGGTTTCGAGGGGGAGACCCAGTACTTC

J gene: TRBJ2-7
V gene: TRBV5-6
D gene: -
clone size: -
CDR3 protein: CASSPGTLPSYEQYF
CDR3 DNA: TGTGCCAGCAGTCCCGGGACACTTCCCTCCTACGAGCAGTACTTC

J gene: TRBJ2-1
V gene: TRBV7-2
D gene: TRBD1
clone size: few
CDR3 protein: CASSRDRAYNEQFF
CDR3 DNA: TGTGCCAGCAGCCGGGACAGGGCCTACAATGAGCAGTTCTTC

J gene: TRBJ2-7
V gene: TRBV5-4
D gene: -
clone size: -
CDR3 protein: CASSLGTKAYEQYF
CDR3 DNA: TGTGCCAGCAGCTTGGGGACAAAGGCATACGAGCAGTACTTC

J gene: TRBJ2-1
V gene: TRBV2
D gene: TRBD2
clone size: -
CDR3 protein: CASTGTTSYNEQFF
CDR3 DNA: TGTGCCAGCACCGGGACTACTTCCTACAATGAGCAGTTCTTC

J gene: TRBJ2-2
V gene: TRBV7-3
D gene: -
clone size: few
CDR3 protein: CASSLQGPNTGELFF
CDR3 DNA: TGTGCCAGCAGCTTGCAGGGTCCGAACACCGGGGAGCTGTTTTTT

J gene: TRBJ2-7
V gene: TRBV28
D gene: TRBD1
clone size: -
CDR3 protein: CASAGTGGSEQYF
CDR3 DNA: TGTGCCAGCGCCGGGACAGGGGGGTCGGAGCAGTACTTC

J gene: TRBJ2-7
V gene: TRBV28
D gene: -
clone size: -
CDR3 protein: CASSFGVGGRAYEQYF
CDR3 DNA: TGTGCCAGCAGTTTCGGAGTTGGGGGCAGAGCCTACGAGCAGTACTTC

J gene: TRBJ1-4
V gene: TRBV14
D gene: -
clone size: -
CDR3 protein: CASSQGFQPLFF
CDR3 DNA: TGTGCCAGCAGCCAAGGGTTTCAGCCTCTGTTTTTT

J gene: TRBJ2-7
V gene: TRBV29-1
D gene: TRBD2
clone size: -
CDR3 protein: CSAIAGRYEQYF
CDR3 DNA: TGCAGCGCCATAGCGGGGCGCTACGAGCAGTACTTC

J gene: TRBJ1-2
V gene: TRBV6-6
D gene: TRBD1
clone size: -
CDR3 protein: CASSETGGAGGYTF
CDR3 DNA: TGTGCCAGCAGTGAGACAGGGGGCGCAGGTGGCTACACCTTC

J gene: TRBJ2-7
V gene: TRBV10-1
D gene: -
clone size: few
CDR3 protein: CASSEREYGEQYF
CDR3 DNA: TGCGCCAGCAGTGAGCGGGAGTACGGCGAGCAGTACTTC

J gene: TRBJ2-7
V gene: TRBV7-2
D gene: -
clone size: few
CDR3 protein: CASSSSRVGQGEQYF
CDR3 DNA: TGTGCCAGCAGCTCATCCAGGGTAGGGCAAGGCGAGCAGTACTTC

J gene: TRBJ1-2
V gene: TRBV6-5
D gene: TRBD1
clone size: -
CDR3 protein: CASSYLRTGIGAIYTF
CDR3 DNA: TGTGCCAGCAGTTACCTACGGACAGGAATTGGGGCCATCTACACCTTC

J gene: TRBJ2-2
V gene: TRBV4-2
D gene: TRBD2
clone size: -
CDR3 protein: CASSQEPSGSETGELFF
CDR3 DNA: TGTGCCAGCAGCCAAGAGCCCAGCGGGAGTGAGACCGGGGAGCTGTTTTTT

J gene: TRBJ2-4
V gene: TRBV29-1
D gene: TRBD2
clone size: many
CDR3 protein: CSARETKNIQYF
CDR3 DNA: TGCAGCGCGCGGGAGACCAAAAACATTCAGTACTTC

J gene: TRBJ2-7
V gene: TRBV5-1
D gene: -
clone size: few
CDR3 protein: CASSFVGYEQYF
CDR3 DNA: TGCGCCAGCAGCTTTGTCGGTTACGAGCAGTACTTC

J gene: TRBJ2-1
V gene: TRBV27
D gene: -
clone size: few
CDR3 protein: CATSLGALQNEQFF
CDR3 DNA: TGTGCCACCAGCTTGGGGGCCCTTCAAAATGAGCAGTTCTTC

J gene: TRBJ2-2
V gene: TRBV10-3
D gene: -
clone size: -
CDR3 protein: CAISSRVRQAWENTGELFF
CDR3 DNA: TGTGCCATCAGCTCACGGGTGAGACAGGCCTGGGAGAACACCGGGGAGCTGTTTTTT

J gene: TRBJ2-3
V gene: TRBV6-5
D gene: -
clone size: -
CDR3 protein: CASSERRSTDTQYF
CDR3 DNA: TGTGCCAGCAGTGAAAGACGCAGCACAGATACGCAGTATTTT

J gene: TRBJ2-3
V gene: TRBV6-6
D gene: TRBD2
clone size: few
CDR3 protein: CASSVPGGADTQYF
CDR3 DNA: TGTGCCAGCAGTGTCCCCGGGGGGGCAGATACGCAGTATTTT

J gene: TRBJ2-7
V gene: TRBV27
D gene: TRBD2
clone size: -
CDR3 protein: CASSLLGSGSYEQYF
CDR3 DNA: TGTGCCAGCAGTTTATTAGGTAGCGGGAGTTACGAGCAGTACTTC

J gene: TRBJ2-3
V gene: TRBV7-9
D gene: -
clone size: -
CDR3 protein: CASSWQGLIGTQYF
CDR3 DNA: TGTGCCAGCAGCTGGCAGGGGCTGATTGGTACGCAGTATTTT

J gene: TRBJ2-1
V gene: TRBV9
D gene: TRBD1
clone size: few
CDR3 protein: CASSVSGTGGYNEQFF
CDR3 DNA: TGTGCCAGCAGCGTATCCGGGACAGGGGGCTACAATGAGCAGTTCTTC

J gene: TRBJ2-5
V gene: TRBV11-2
D gene: -
clone size: -
CDR3 protein: CASSLTGRTQETQYF
CDR3 DNA: TGTGCCAGCAGCTTGACAGGACGGACCCAAGAGACCCAGTACTTC

J gene: TRBJ2-1
V gene: TRBV19
D gene: TRBD2
clone size: -
CDR3 protein: CASSISFWGGNNEQFF
CDR3 DNA: TGTGCCAGTAGTATCTCTTTTTGGGGGGGAAACAATGAGCAGTTCTTC

J gene: TRBJ1-1
V gene: TRBV7-3
D gene: -
clone size: -
CDR3 protein: CASSFGGNTEAFF
CDR3 DNA: TGTGCCAGCAGCTTTGGAGGGAACACTGAAGCTTTCTTT

J gene: TRBJ2-7
V gene: TRBV28
D gene: TRBD1
clone size: -
CDR3 protein: CASSLNQDRGYEQYF
CDR3 DNA: TGTGCCAGCAGTTTGAACCAAGACAGGGGCTACGAGCAGTACTTC

J gene: TRBJ2-1
V gene: TRBV7-8
D gene: TRBD2
clone size: few
CDR3 protein: CASSLRGLAGANSYNEQFF
CDR3 DNA: TGTGCCAGCAGCTTAAGGGGACTAGCGGGAGCTAATTCCTACAATGAGCAGTTCTTC

J gene: TRBJ2-1
V gene: TRBV11-2
D gene: -
clone size: -
CDR3 protein: CASSLGLDHPHEQFF
CDR3 DNA: TGTGCCAGCAGCTTAGGGCTAGACCACCCCCATGAGCAGTTCTTC

J gene: TRBJ1-1
V gene: TRBV11-1
D gene: -
clone size: few
CDR3 protein: CASSLRVLNTEAFF
CDR3 DNA: TGTGCCAGCAGCTTAAGGGTCCTGAACACTGAAGCTTTCTTT

J gene: TRBJ1-1
V gene: TRBV28
D gene: -
clone size: few
CDR3 protein: CASSSGNPEAFF
CDR3 DNA: TGTGCCAGCAGTTCTGGGAACCCTGAAGCTTTCTTT

J gene: TRBJ2-2
V gene: TRBV2
D gene: -
clone size: few
CDR3 protein: CASNRENTGELFF
CDR3 DNA: TGTGCCAGCAATAGGGAGAACACCGGGGAGCTGTTTTTT

J gene: TRBJ2-5
V gene: TRBV10-3
D gene: TRBD2
clone size: few
CDR3 protein: CAISGPTSGRSQETQYF
CDR3 DNA: TGTGCCATCAGTGGTCCTACTAGCGGGAGGTCTCAAGAGACCCAGTACTTC

J gene: TRBJ2-2
V gene: TRBV6-1
D gene: -
clone size: few
CDR3 protein: CASSEAYGHHGELFF
CDR3 DNA: TGTGCCAGCAGTGAAGCTTACGGTCATCACGGGGAGCTGTTTTTT

J gene: TRBJ1-2
V gene: TRBV4-1
D gene: -
clone size: -
CDR3 protein: CASSNPGRANYGYTF
CDR3 DNA: TGCGCCAGCAGCAACCCAGGGAGGGCTAACTATGGCTACACCTTC

J gene: TRBJ2-1
V gene: TRBV29-1
D gene: -
clone size: -
CDR3 protein: CSGKLAWEGNEQFF
CDR3 DNA: TGCAGCGGAAAACTAGCCTGGGAAGGGAATGAGCAGTTCTTC

J gene: TRBJ2-1
V gene: TRBV18
D gene: -
clone size: -
CDR3 protein: CASSGGAPYNEQFF
CDR3 DNA: TGTGCCAGCTCAGGGGGGGCCCCCTACAATGAGCAGTTCTTC

J gene: TRBJ2-3
V gene: TRBV27
D gene: TRBD2
clone size: few
CDR3 protein: CASFGLAGITDTQYF
CDR3 DNA: TGTGCCAGCTTCGGGCTAGCGGGGATCACAGATACGCAGTATTTT

J gene: TRBJ2-4
V gene: TRBV28
D gene: -
clone size: few
CDR3 protein: CASSTRTDGIQYF
CDR3 DNA: TGTGCCAGCAGCACCCGGACAGATGGCATTCAGTACTTC

J gene: TRBJ1-4
V gene: TRBV10-3
D gene: -
clone size: -
CDR3 protein: CAISEGTNEKLFF
CDR3 DNA: TGTGCCATCAGTGAGGGGACTAATGAAAAACTGTTTTTT

J gene: TRBJ2-3
V gene: TRBV5-1
D gene: TRBD2
clone size: -
CDR3 protein: CASSHPSLAGTDTQYF
CDR3 DNA: TGCGCCAGCAGCCACCCAAGTCTAGCGGGCACAGATACGCAGTATTTT

J gene: TRBJ2-6
V gene: TRBV15
D gene: -
clone size: -
CDR3 protein: CATSRPRSGSGANVLTF
CDR3 DNA: TGTGCCACCAGCAGGCCGAGGAGCGGCTCTGGGGCCAACGTCCTGACTTTC

J gene: TRBJ1-5
V gene: TRBV4-2
D gene: -
clone size: few
CDR3 protein: CASSPELGSNQPQHF
CDR3 DNA: TGTGCCAGCAGCCCGGAACTTGGGAGCAATCAGCCCCAGCATTTT

J gene: TRBJ2-5
V gene: TRBV7-2
D gene: -
clone size: -
CDR3 protein: CASSTGMEETQYF
CDR3 DNA: TGTGCCAGCAGCACCGGGATGGAGGAGACCCAGTACTTC

J gene: TRBJ2-1
V gene: TRBV5-1
D gene: -
clone size: few
CDR3 protein: CASSPSGSWLGNEQFF
CDR3 DNA: TGCGCCAGCAGCCCGAGTGGAAGTTGGCTGGGAAATGAGCAGTTCTTC

J gene: TRBJ1-5
V gene: TRBV7-2
D gene: TRBD1
clone size: few
CDR3 protein: CASSLTGNLNQPQHF
CDR3 DNA: TGTGCCAGCAGCTTGACAGGGAATCTCAACCAGCCCCAGCATTTT

J gene: TRBJ2-4
V gene: TRBV9
D gene: -
clone size: -
CDR3 protein: CASSRDLSGIQYF
CDR3 DNA: TGTGCCAGCAGTAGGGACCTAAGCGGCATTCAGTACTTC

J gene: TRBJ2-2
V gene: TRBV10-3
D gene: -
clone size: -
CDR3 protein: CAISIGTTGELFF
CDR3 DNA: TGTGCCATCAGTATCGGGACCACCGGGGAGCTGTTTTTT

J gene: TRBJ2-5
V gene: TRBV7-8
D gene: -
clone size: -
CDR3 protein: CASSLELRWGETQYF
CDR3 DNA: TGTGCCAGCAGCTTAGAGTTGCGGTGGGGGGAGACCCAGTACTTC

J gene: TRBJ1-2
V gene: TRBV10-3
D gene: -
clone size: many
CDR3 protein: CATGGEQDFYGYTF
CDR3 DNA: TGTGCCACCGGGGGTGAACAGGACTTCTATGGCTACACCTTC

J gene: TRBJ2-7
V gene: TRBV5-6
D gene: -
clone size: few
CDR3 protein: CASSSDSINYEQYF
CDR3 DNA: TGTGCCAGCAGCTCGGACTCTATAAACTACGAGCAGTACTTC